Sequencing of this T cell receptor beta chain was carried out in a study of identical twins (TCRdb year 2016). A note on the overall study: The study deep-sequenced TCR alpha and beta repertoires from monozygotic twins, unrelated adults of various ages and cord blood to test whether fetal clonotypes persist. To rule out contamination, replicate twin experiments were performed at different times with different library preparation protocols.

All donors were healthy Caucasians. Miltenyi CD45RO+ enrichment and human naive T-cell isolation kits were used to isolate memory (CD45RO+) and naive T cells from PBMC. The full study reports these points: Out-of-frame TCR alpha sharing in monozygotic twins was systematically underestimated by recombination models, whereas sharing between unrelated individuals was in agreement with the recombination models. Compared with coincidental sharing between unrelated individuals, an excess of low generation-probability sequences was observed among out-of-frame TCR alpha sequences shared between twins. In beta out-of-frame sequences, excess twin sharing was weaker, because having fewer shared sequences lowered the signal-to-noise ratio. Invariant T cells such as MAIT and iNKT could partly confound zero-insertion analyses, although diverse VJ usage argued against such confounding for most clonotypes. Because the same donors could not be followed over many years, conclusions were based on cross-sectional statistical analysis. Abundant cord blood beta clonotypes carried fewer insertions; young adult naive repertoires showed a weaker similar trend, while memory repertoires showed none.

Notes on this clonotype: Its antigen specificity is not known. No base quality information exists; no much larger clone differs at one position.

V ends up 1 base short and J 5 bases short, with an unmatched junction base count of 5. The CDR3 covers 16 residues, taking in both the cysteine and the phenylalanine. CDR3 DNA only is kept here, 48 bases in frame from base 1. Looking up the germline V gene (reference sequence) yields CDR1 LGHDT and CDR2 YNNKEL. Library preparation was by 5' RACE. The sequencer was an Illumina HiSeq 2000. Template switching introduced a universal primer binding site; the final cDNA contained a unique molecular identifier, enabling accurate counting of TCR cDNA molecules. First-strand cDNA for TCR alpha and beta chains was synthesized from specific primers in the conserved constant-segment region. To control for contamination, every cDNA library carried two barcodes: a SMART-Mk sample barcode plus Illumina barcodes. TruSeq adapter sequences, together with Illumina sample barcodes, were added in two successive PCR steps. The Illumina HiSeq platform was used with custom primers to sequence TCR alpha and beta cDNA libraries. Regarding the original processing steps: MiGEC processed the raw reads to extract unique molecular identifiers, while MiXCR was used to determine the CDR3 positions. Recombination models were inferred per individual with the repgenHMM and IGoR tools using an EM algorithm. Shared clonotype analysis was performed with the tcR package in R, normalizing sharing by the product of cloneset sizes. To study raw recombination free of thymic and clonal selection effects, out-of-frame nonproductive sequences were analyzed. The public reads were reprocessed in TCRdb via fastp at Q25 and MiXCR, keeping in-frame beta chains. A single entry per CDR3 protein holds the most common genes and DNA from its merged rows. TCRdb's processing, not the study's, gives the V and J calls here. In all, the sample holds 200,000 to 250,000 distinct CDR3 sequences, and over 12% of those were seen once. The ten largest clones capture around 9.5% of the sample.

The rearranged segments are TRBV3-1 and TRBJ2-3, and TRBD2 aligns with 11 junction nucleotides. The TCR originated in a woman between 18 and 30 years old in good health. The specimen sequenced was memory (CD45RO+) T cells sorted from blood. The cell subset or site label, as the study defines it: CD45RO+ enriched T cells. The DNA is TGTGCCAGCAGCCAAGGGCTAGCGGGAGGAATAGATACGCAGTATTTT. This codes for CASSQGLAGGIDTQYF.